These 15 T cell receptor beta chains were all obtained from the same sample, sequenced in a study of CD8 T cells in Susac syndrome. RNA amounts of roughly 0.45 to 1 ug underwent reverse transcription with random hexamers. TCRdb called the immunoSEQ multiplex PCR reads again in MiXCR, with one record for every CDR3 protein. The sample shows some 110,000 distinct CDR3 sequences, 90% to 95% of them seen only once. Sample: CD4+ T cells from PBMCs. The receptors stem from a human donor in good health.

The rearrangement uses TRBV29-1 and TRBJ2-1; 9 nucleotides agree with TRBD2. V trimming: 6 bases; J trimming: 6 bases; junction bases outside the gene matches: 12. The germline gives CDR1 SQVTM, CDR2 ANQGSEA. This CDR3 region has 15 residues. The CDR3 coding sequence is TGCAGCGTCGATCCCGCGGGAGGGCCCAGCAATGAGCAGTTCTTC. Its protein is CSVDPAGGPSNEQFF.

The chain has TRBV15 and TRBJ2-3, with D possibly being TRBD2 (6 bases). The CDR3 has 16 residues. The germline gives CDR1 LNHNV, CDR2 YYDKDF (reference sequence). Trimming took 1 base from V and 1 from J, leaving 12 bases between them. CDR3 protein: CATSRASGRRTDTQYF. CDR3 nucleotide sequence: TGTGCCACCAGCAGAGCAAGCGGGCGGCGCACAGATACGCAGTATTTT.

This clonotype turned up a few times. The V gene is TRBV7-2, the J gene TRBJ1-1; D may be TRBD1 (5 bases). V dropped 3 bases and J dropped 5 bases, with 10 bases sitting between them. CDR3 length: 13 amino acids. Germline V gene sequence: CDR1 SGHTA, CDR2 FQGNSA. The DNA of the CDR3 is TGTGCCAGCAGCTTCACAGGCAGTACTGAAGCTTTCTTT. Protein product: CASSFTGSTEAFF.

This rearrangement joins TRBV20-1 to TRBJ2-3, with no clear D. This CDR3 has 13 amino acids. Germline V gene lookup returns CDR1 DFQATT and CDR2 SNEGSKA (reference sequence). V lost 5 bases, J lost 4 bases, and 13 bases lay in between. The CDR3 protein is CSAPRLAADTQYF. The DNA of the CDR3 is TGCAGTGCTCCCCGACTCGCAGCAGATACGCAGTATTTT.

The chain recombines TRBV7-2 with TRBJ2-2; D might be TRBD2 (5 bases). Deletions cut 3 bases from V and 1 base from J, with 12 bases between. The germline V gene has CDR1 SGHTA and CDR2 FQGNSA. The CDR3 contains 16 residues. The CDR3 loop reads CASSFRERENTGELFF. In DNA form, the CDR3 reads TGTGCCAGCAGCTTTAGGGAACGGGAGAACACCGGGGAGCTGTTTTTT.

This clonotype appeared once. The rearrangement links TRBV5-1 to TRBJ1-1; 7 positions match TRBD1. CDR1 SGHRS and CDR2 YFSETQ come from the germline V gene. This CDR3 spans 14 amino acids. V trimming: 5 bases; J trimming: 6 bases; junction bases outside the gene matches: 10. The CDR3 protein is CASRLTGTEAEAFF. The CDR3 DNA reads as TGCGCCAGCAGGTTAACTGGGACAGAGGCTGAAGCTTTCTTT. Based on the CDR3 plus reference TRBV5-1 and TRBJ1-1, the full variable domain is KAGVTQTPRYLIKTRGQQVTLSCSPISGHRSVSWYQQTPGQGLQFLFEYFSETQRNKGNFPGRFSGRQFSNSRSEMNVSTLELGDSALYLCASRLTGTEAEAFFGQGTRLTVV.

The rearrangement uses TRBV20-1 and TRBJ1-2; no reliable D call. Germline V lookup: CDR1 DFQATT, CDR2 SNEGSKA (reference sequence). This CDR3 spans 12 amino acids. V was trimmed by 5 bases and J by 8 bases, leaving 15 bases between them. This CDR3 reads CSAFLGGGGYTF. The CDR3 region has the DNA TGCAGTGCTTTCCTTGGCGGCGGAGGCTACACCTTC.

This clonotype was detected only once. The J gene is TRBJ1-1, the V gene TRBV7-2; TRBD1 aligns across 7 bases. Trimming removed 3 bases from V and 7 bases from J; junction bases left unmatched: 5. Per germline, CDR1 SGHTA and CDR2 FQGNSA. This CDR3 comprises 13 residues. CDR3 region: CASSFNRGHEAFF. The CDR3 DNA reads as TGTGCCAGCAGCTTCAACAGGGGCCATGAAGCTTTCTTT.

The chain carries TRBV4-1 and TRBJ1-2; 8 nucleotides agree with TRBD1. Germline CDR1 MGHRA, CDR2 YSYEKL. V lost 1 base, J lost 1 base, and 5 bases stayed unmatched. The CDR3 totals 16 residues. The CDR3 spells CASSQVYGQGNYGYTF. In nucleotides, the CDR3 is TGCGCCAGCAGCCAAGTCTACGGACAGGGTAACTATGGCTACACCTTC.

J is TRBJ1-1 and V is TRBV5-1; 9 nucleotides agree with TRBD1. The germline CDR1 and CDR2 sequences are SGHRS and YFSETQ. The V gene end was trimmed by 0 bases and the J gene end by 4 bases; junction bases not matched to a gene: 1. CDR3 length: 14 amino acids. CDR3 in amino acids: CASSLDRGLTEAFF. The CDR3, as DNA: TGCGCCAGCAGCTTGGACAGGGGGCTCACTGAAGCTTTCTTT.

The chain combines TRBV15 with TRBJ1-5; possibly TRBD1 for D (5 bases). Germline-derived CDR1 and CDR2 are LNHNV and YYDKDF (reference sequence). The CDR3 is 16 amino acids. The germline V and J ends were trimmed by 0 bases and 1 base, with 10 bases remaining between them. CDR3 region: CATSRDLKGSNQPQHF. The CDR3 DNA reads as TGTGCCACCAGCAGAGATCTAAAGGGGAGCAATCAGCCCCAGCATTTT. Looking up the rest from reference TRBV15 and TRBJ1-5 gives the full variable domain: DAMVIQNPRYQVTQFGKPVTLSCSQTLNHNVMYWYQQKSSQAPKLLFHYYDKDFNNEADTPDNFQSRRPNTSFCFLDIRSPGLGDTAMYLCATSRDLKGSNQPQHFGDGTRLSIL.

This chain connects TRBV7-9 to TRBJ2-3; no clear D gene. The CDR3 totals 15 residues. Germline V lookup: CDR1 SEHNR, CDR2 FQNEAQ (reference sequence). V gave up 3 bases and J gave up 0 bases, with 10 bases separating them. CDR3 bases: TGTGCCAGCAGCTTGAAACAGCCTAGCACAGATACGCAGTATTTT. This gives the protein CASSLKQPSTDTQYF.

V gene TRBV9 combines with J gene TRBJ2-7, with 9 bases that match TRBD1. CDR1 and CDR2 from the germline V gene are SGDLS and YYNGEE. Trimming at V came to 0 bases and at J to 2 bases, leaving 6 bases not matched to a gene. The CDR3 has 16 amino acids. CDR3 sequence reads: CASSVGGQGTTYEQYF. CDR3 nucleotide sequence: TGTGCCAGCAGCGTAGGAGGACAGGGGACGACCTACGAGCAGTACTTC.

This chain joins TRBV27 and TRBJ2-1; TRBD2 matches at 12 bases. There are 20 residues in the CDR3. V lost 6 bases, J lost 2 bases, and 17 bases stayed unmatched. Germline lookup yields CDR1 MNHEY and CDR2 SMNVEV (reference sequence). CDR3 nucleotide sequence: TGTGCCAGCAGCATGCTACGATCGGGGACTAGCGGGTATGCCTACAATGAGCAGTTCTTC. Encoded protein: CASSMLRSGTSGYAYNEQFF.

The rearrangement uses TRBV20-1 and TRBJ2-1; 9 positions match TRBD1. CDR3 length: 16 amino acids. Germline V CDR1 and CDR2: DFQATT, SNEGSKA (reference sequence). The CDR3 DNA sequence: TGCAGCCGACAGGGGGGGATCCGTGAACCCTACAATGAGCAGTTCTTC. It encodes CSRQGGIREPYNEQFF.